Below are 31 T cell receptor beta chains sequenced from a single sample in a study of Graves' ophthalmopathy and Graves' hyperthyroidism. Amplified TCR beta CDR3 regions were obtained using RNA transcripts as template. The library came from an HTBI-primed first-round RT-PCR and a second-round multiplex PCR. TCRdb redid the calling of the multiplex PCR reads with MiXCR, one entry per CDR3 protein. The sample includes about 13,000 distinct CDR3 sequences, around 50% seen only once; the top ten take about 47%. The sample consisted of peripheral blood. The receptor source for this set is a woman in her twenties or thirties with Graves' ophthalmopathy.

This clonotype was seen at least ten times. The rearrangement joins TRBV27 to TRBJ2-1, with 7 bases that match TRBD1. Trimming at V came to 4 bases and at J to 4 bases, leaving 7 bases not matched to a gene. Germline-derived CDR1 and CDR2 are MNHEY and SMNVEV (reference sequence). This CDR3 is built from 15 residues. The CDR3 sequence: CASSYGQEPYNEQFF. In DNA form, the CDR3 reads TGTGCCAGCAGTTATGGACAGGAGCCTTACAATGAGCAGTTCTTC.

The chain combines TRBV20-1 with TRBJ2-4; D is unclear. Trimming removed 6 bases from V and 7 bases from J, with 19 bases in between. Germline lookup yields CDR1 DFQATT and CDR2 SNEGSKA (reference sequence). This CDR3 region has 14 residues. CDR3 nucleotides: TGCAGTGCACGAAGTTGGAGACACTTGAACATTCAGTACTTC. This translates into CSARSWRHLNIQYF.

This clonotype was detected many times. This chain uses TRBV5-1 with TRBJ1-4; D is uncertain. The germline CDR1 and CDR2 sequences are SGHRS and YFSETQ. The length of the CDR3 is 15 residues. V shed 0 bases and J shed 0 bases, with 6 bases lying between them. In nucleotides, the CDR3 is TGCGCCAGCAGCTTGGGAGGCGCAACTAATGAAAAACTGTTTTTT. Its protein is CASSLGGATNEKLFF.

The chain combines TRBV6-1 with TRBJ2-1; D gene uncertain. Germline V gene sequence: CDR1 MNHNS, CDR2 SASEGT. Trimming cost V 1 base and J 8 bases, with 18 bases left between them. The CDR3 extends over 16 amino acids. CDR3: CASSEGVSMGVYEQFF. DNA of the CDR3: TGTGCCAGCAGTGAAGGAGTTTCAATGGGCGTGTATGAGCAGTTCTTC.

The chain uses TRBV20-1 and TRBJ1-2, with TRBD1 matching over 8 bases. The CDR3 contains 13 residues. Trimming took 3 bases from V and 4 from J; bases not matched to a gene: 4. Germline loops: CDR1 DFQATT, CDR2 SNEGSKA (reference sequence). Here the CDR3 reads CSASRDRSYGYTF. CDR3 in DNA: TGCAGTGCTAGTCGGGACAGGAGCTATGGCTACACCTTC.

The V gene is TRBV7-2, the J gene TRBJ2-7; D is unclear. The V gene lost 0 bases and the J gene lost 1 base, with 4 bases spanning the gap. The germline V gene encodes CDR1 SGHTA and CDR2 FQGNSA. The CDR3 spans 13 residues. The CDR3 bases are TGTGCCAGCAGCTTAGCCCAATCCTACGAGCAGTACTTC. Its protein product is CASSLAQSYEQYF.

The count of this clonotype is one. The chain is built from TRBV9 and TRBJ2-2; no firm D call. The CDR3 has 12 amino acids. The germline V gene has CDR1 SGDLS and CDR2 YYNGEE. Trimming pared 6 bases from V and 4 bases from J, leaving 7 bases between. CDR3 sequence: CASNQSTGELFF. The DNA of the CDR3 is TGTGCCAGCAATCAAAGCACCGGGGAGCTGTTTTTT.

Many counts were recorded for this clonotype. The chain has TRBV20-1 and TRBJ1-2; no definite D call. The CDR3 covers 11 residues. Trimming shortened V by 6 bases and J by 5 bases, and 10 bases separated the two germline ends. CDR1 DFQATT and CDR2 SNEGSKA come from the germline V gene (reference sequence). The CDR3 DNA reads as TGCAGTGCCGAGATCGGGTATGGCTACACCTTC. Translated: CSAEIGYGYTF.

This clonotype appeared a single time. The gene calls are TRBV7-3 and TRBJ2-3; a weak D match, TRBD2 (6 bases). From germline, CDR1 is SGHTA and CDR2 FQGTGA. V shed 6 bases and J shed 2 bases, with 12 bases lying between them. The length of the CDR3 is 14 residues. CDR3 DNA: TGTGCCAGCAGTGGGGGGACTTACACAGATACGCAGTATTTT. It specifies CASSGGTYTDTQYF. The full variable domain, with the rest looked up from reference TRBV7-3 and TRBJ2-3, is GAGVSQTPSNKVTEKGKYVELRCDPISGHTALYWYRQSLGQGPEFLIYFQGTGAADDSGLPNDRFFAVRPEGSVSTLKIQRTERGDSAVYLCASSGGTYTDTQYFGPGTRLTVL.

About this clonotype: The missing conserved phenylalanine or tryptophan at the end of this CDR3 makes a read error likely. The chain is built from TRBV7-3 and TRBJ1-1; no clear D. This CDR3 is built from 13 residues. Trimming cost V 8 bases and J 5 bases, with 15 bases left between them. Germline V gives CDR1 SGHTA, CDR2 FQGTGA. As DNA, the CDR3 is TGTGCCAGCGGCGAGGGTGCGGGGACTGAAGCTTTCTCT. Its protein is CASGEGAGTEAFS.

V is TRBV7-6 and J is TRBJ2-3; TRBD2 aligns across 12 bases. The junction had 3 bases not matched to a gene; V was cut back by 3 bases and J by 2 bases. This CDR3 contains 16 residues. Germline V CDR1 and CDR2: SGHVS, FNYEAQ. CDR3 in DNA: TGTGCCAGCAGCTTGAGACTAGCGGGAGCCACAGATACGCAGTATTTT. Translated: CASSLRLAGATDTQYF. The full variable domain, rest sourced from reference TRBV7-6 and TRBJ2-3, is GAGVSQSPRYKVTKRGQDVALRCDPISGHVSLYWYRQALGQGPEFLTYFNYEAQQDKSGLPNDRFSAERPEGSISTLTIQRTEQRDSAMYRCASSLRLAGATDTQYFGPGTRLTVL.

The chain is built from TRBV29-1 and TRBJ1-2, with 11 bases aligning to TRBD1. Germline V gives CDR1 SQVTM, CDR2 ANQGSEA. After removal of 4 bases from V and 8 bases from J, the junction contained 0 bases not matched to a gene. The CDR3 is made up of 11 amino acids. The CDR3: CSVGTGGGYTF. DNA of the CDR3: TGCAGCGTTGGGACAGGGGGCGGCTACACCTTC.

This clonotype showed up just a few times. The J gene is TRBJ1-3, the V gene TRBV20-1; TRBD1 is a possible D gene (6 bases). Germline V CDR1 and CDR2: DFQATT, SNEGSKA (reference sequence). The length of the CDR3 is 14 residues. With 6 bases removed from V and 0 bases from J, the gap between germline ends came to 12 bases. The CDR3 region has the DNA TGCAGTGCCCGGAGGGGGAGCTCTGGAAACACCATATATTTT. It yields the protein CSARRGSSGNTIYF.

The chain is built from TRBV20-1 and TRBJ1-5, with D perhaps matching TRBD1 (5 bases). Between the trimmed V and J ends, which lost 3 bases and 7 bases, there was a span of 19 bases. The V gene's germline CDR1 is DFQATT and CDR2 SNEGSKA (reference sequence). The length of the CDR3 is 15 residues. Written as DNA, the CDR3 is TGCAGTGCTAGTTGGACAACACGCCGCGGGCAGCCCCAGCATTTT. As protein: CSASWTTRRGQPQHF.

In the case of this clonotype: Relative to the germline gene, one junction end is altered; a read error may explain this. The genes are TRBV20-1 and TRBJ2-1; TRBD2 matches 8 bases. This CDR3 contains 15 residues. Germline V lookup: CDR1 DFQATT, CDR2 SNEGSKA (reference sequence). CDR3 sequence reads: CSASLPGAGVNEWLF. DNA for the CDR3: TGCAGTGCCTCTCTTCCAGGAGCGGGAGTCAATGAGTGGCTCTTC.

The V and J genes are TRBV13 and TRBJ1-2, with 7 bases fitting TRBD1. CDR1 is PRHDT and CDR2 is FYEKMQ in the germline V gene (reference sequence). This CDR3 spans 12 amino acids. The trim removed 10 bases at V and 3 bases at J, leaving 5 bases unmatched. The CDR3 region has the DNA TGTGCCACATCACAGGGGTACTATGGCTACACCTTC. It codes for CATSQGYYGYTF. Filled out from reference TRBV13 and TRBJ1-2, the complete variable domain reads AAGVIQSPRHLIKEKRETATLKCYPIPRHDTVYWYQQGPGQDPQFLISFYEKMQSDKGSIPDRFSAQQFSDYHSELNMSSLELGDSALYFCATSQGYYGYTFGSGTRLTVV.

The V and J genes are TRBV20-1 and TRBJ2-7; weak D call: TRBD2 (6 bases). Trimming removed 7 bases from V and 5 bases from J, with 12 bases in between. Looked up from germline, CDR1 is DFQATT and CDR2 is SNEGSKA (reference sequence). This CDR3 is 11 amino acids long. The DNA for the CDR3 is TGCAGTGTTGCGGGAACCGACGAGCAGTACTTC. It codes for CSVAGTDEQYF.

On this clonotype: It may be a read error: a sequence one base away is much more abundant. This sequence joins TRBV10-2 and TRBJ2-7, with TRBD2 identical over 13 bases. The germline CDR1 and CDR2 sequences are WSHSY and SAAADI. This CDR3 is built from 16 residues. The CDR3 sequence: CAGSDRGLAGVNEQYF. In DNA, the CDR3 is TGCGCCGGCAGTGACCGAGGACTAGCGGGAGTGAACGAGCAGTACTTC.

In regard to this clonotype: The conserved final phenylalanine or tryptophan is absent from the CDR3, which likely points to a read error. J is TRBJ2-1 and V is TRBV5-4; possible D gene TRBD2, 6 bases. This CDR3 is built from 18 residues. Germline V lookup: CDR1 SGHNT, CDR2 YYREEE (reference sequence). V was cut by 4 bases and J by 1 base, with 21 bases left in between. The CDR3 loop reads CASSQNQGLTDSYNEQFL. CDR3 bases: TGTGCCAGCAGCCAAAATCAGGGACTGACCGATTCCTACAATGAGCAGTTCCTC.

Comment on this clonotype: This is likely a read error, given that the CDR3 carries no conserved phenylalanine or tryptophan at its end. The limits of the CDR3 on the DNA are not certain, so only TCRdb's listed CDR3 is given. This chain connects TRBV29-1 to TRBJ1-1; the table calls TRBD1, which could not be checked here. The CDR3 is 8 amino acids in total, end residues counted. Germline V gene data show CDR1 as SQVTM and CDR2 as ANQGSEA. The CDR3 here is CSVLYFRT.

Note on this clonotype: Lacking the conserved final phenylalanine or tryptophan, this CDR3 likely reflects a read error. The CDR3 nucleotides read TGTGCCAGCAGTCCCGCGGGCTTCATAGGGACTAGCGGGAGGAAAAGCTCCTACGAGCAGTACCTC. It specifies CASSPAGFIGTSGRKSSYEQYL. The chain recombines TRBV27 with TRBJ2-7; 15 positions agree with TRBD2. Germline V lookup: CDR1 MNHEY, CDR2 SMNVEV (reference sequence). V was clipped by 5 bases and J by 0 bases; unmatched bases: 20. The CDR3 consists of 22 residues.

V gene TRBV7-3 combines with J gene TRBJ2-3; 8 nucleotides align to TRBD1. The CDR3 sequence is 16 residues long. Germline lookup yields CDR1 SGHTA and CDR2 FQGTGA. The V gene end was trimmed by 5 bases and the J gene end by 6 bases; junction bases not matched to a gene: 13. The CDR3 bases are TGTGCCAGCAGCCTCCTGGGACAGGTGAGGTTGGATACGCAGTATTTT. Translating it yields CASSLLGQVRLDTQYF.

This clonotype has just a few counts. This chain joins TRBV6-4 and TRBJ2-5; a weak D match, TRBD2 (6 bases). This CDR3 has 14 residues. The V gene lost 2 bases and the J gene lost 4 bases, with 11 bases spanning the gap. The germline V gene has CDR1 MRHNA and CDR2 SNTAGT. The CDR3 bases are TGTGCCAGCAGTGACACGGGAGAATCAGAGACCCAGTACTTC. It is translated as CASSDTGESETQYF.

This clonotype was counted many times. The chain employs TRBV2 and TRBJ2-5; tentative D call: TRBD2 (5 bases). The CDR3 extends over 14 amino acids. From germline, CDR1 is SNHLY and CDR2 FYNNEI. Trimming took off 4 bases at V and 4 bases at J, with 13 bases between the two ends. CDR3 nucleotides: TGTGCCAGCAGTGTTCTTCGGGGAGCAGAGACCCAGTACTTC. Translation: CASSVLRGAETQYF. Full variable domain (outside the CDR3, taken from reference TRBV2 and TRBJ2-5): EPEVTQTPSHQVTQMGQEVILRCVPISNHLYFYWYRQILGQKVEFLVSFYNNEISEKSEIFDDQFSVERPDGSNFTLKIRSTKLEDSAMYFCASSVLRGAETQYFGPGTRLLVL.

V and J are TRBV2 and TRBJ2-7, with D hard to call. V lost 8 bases to trimming and J lost 0 bases, with 14 bases between them. Germline CDR1 is SNHLY and CDR2 is FYNNEI. This CDR3 comprises 14 residues. The CDR3 loop reads CASEQTSISYEQYF. CDR3 sequence (DNA): TGTGCCAGCGAGCAGACATCGATCTCCTACGAGCAGTACTTC. Based on the CDR3 plus reference TRBV2 and TRBJ2-7, the full variable domain is EPEVTQTPSHQVTQMGQEVILRCVPISNHLYFYWYRQILGQKVEFLVSFYNNEISEKSEIFDDQFSVERPDGSNFTLKIRSTKLEDSAMYFCASEQTSISYEQYFGPGTRLTVT.

CDR3 sequence: CASSPGQPSTDTQYF. DNA for the CDR3: TGTGCCAGCAGCCCGGGACAGCCGAGCACAGATACGCAGTATTTT. The rearrangement joins TRBV7-9 to TRBJ2-3, with 7 bases aligning to TRBD1. The J segment lost 0 bases and the V segment lost 5 bases, leaving 5 bases of the junction unmatched. The germline gives CDR1 SEHNR, CDR2 FQNEAQ (reference sequence). CDR3 size: 15 residues.

The chain has TRBV7-4 and TRBJ2-3, with TRBD2 matching 8 bases. The CDR3 loop spans 16 amino acids. Per germline, CDR1 SGHVT and CDR2 SQSDAQ. With V trimmed by 1 base and J by 2 bases, 5 bases remained unmatched. The CDR3 protein is CASSLGREGVTDTQYF. The CDR3 DNA is TGTGCCAGCAGCTTAGGACGGGAGGGGGTCACAGATACGCAGTATTTT. Supplemented by reference TRBV7-4 and TRBJ2-3, the full variable domain reads GAGVSQSPRYKVAKRGRDVALRCDSISGHVTLYWYRQTLGQGSEVLTYSQSDAQRDKSGRPSGRFSAERPERSVSTLKIQRTEQGDSAVYLCASSLGREGVTDTQYFGPGTRLTVL.

This clonotype occurred many times. The chain has TRBV24-1 and TRBJ2-1; 7 bases map to TRBD2. The CDR3 has 14 amino acids. Germline trimming cut 3 bases from V and 7 bases from J; bases unmatched to any gene: 5. The germline V gene encodes CDR1 KGHDR and CDR2 SFDVKD. The CDR3 DNA sequence: TGTGCCACCAGTGATGGGGGGGGAGTTAATGAGCAGTTCTTC. This encodes CATSDGGGVNEQFF.

The V and J genes are TRBV2 and TRBJ2-7; 8 positions match TRBD2. The V gene's germline CDR1 is SNHLY and CDR2 FYNNEI. Losses at the gene ends were 6 bases for V and 10 bases for J; bases not matched to a gene: 20. The CDR3 loop spans 16 amino acids. This chain's CDR3 is CASSPDPPGLELEQYF. For the CDR3, the DNA is TGTGCCAGCAGCCCCGACCCACCGGGACTAGAGCTCGAACAGTACTTC.

CDR3 protein: CATSDARRSNEQFF. Here the CDR3 DNA reads TGTGCCACCAGTGATGCAAGACGGAGCAATGAGCAGTTCTTC. The J gene is TRBJ2-1, the V gene TRBV24-1, with D uncertain. The germline CDR1 and CDR2 sequences are KGHDR and SFDVKD. V lost 3 bases and J 6 bases, leaving 11 bases between the germline ends. The CDR3 totals 14 residues.

The V call is TRBV28, the J call TRBJ1-5; D remains unclear. Germline-derived CDR1 and CDR2 are MDHEN and SYDVKM. V dropped 2 bases and J dropped 2 bases, with 7 bases sitting between them. CDR3 size: 14 residues. The CDR3 region has the DNA TGTGCCAGCAGTTTAAGGGCGGGCAATCAGCCCCAGCATTTT. Protein sequence: CASSLRAGNQPQHF.